One sample yielded the 2 T cell receptor beta chains listed below, sequenced in a study of T cells after yellow fever vaccination. TCRdb re-derived calls from the 5' RACE reads in MiXCR, one entry per CDR3 protein. The data contain roughly 99,000 distinct CDR3 sequences, roughly 5.2% of them singletons. Here the sequenced sample was CD8+ T cells sorted from PBMCs, taken 10 days after the yellow fever booster vaccination. The receptor source for this set is a man aged 18-30 years who received the YFV17D yellow fever vaccine.

A few counts support this clonotype. The chain carries TRBV7-9 and TRBJ1-2; a possible D gene is TRBD1 (5 bases). The germline V and J ends were trimmed by 6 bases and 4 bases, with 9 bases remaining between them. This CDR3 region has 12 residues. The germline gives CDR1 SEHNR, CDR2 FQNEAQ (reference sequence). The CDR3 DNA follows: TGTGCCAGCAGGAGGGGCGTCTATGGCTACACCTTC. Translation gives CASRRGVYGYTF.

The chain recombines TRBV12-3 or TRBV12-4 with TRBJ2-6, with TRBD1 as a possible D gene (6 bases). Trimming took off 7 bases at V and 0 bases at J, with 13 bases between the two ends. The CDR3 spans 16 residues. CDR3: CASISRQASGANVLTF. The CDR3 DNA is TGTGCCAGCATCTCACGACAGGCCTCTGGGGCCAACGTCCTGACTTTC.